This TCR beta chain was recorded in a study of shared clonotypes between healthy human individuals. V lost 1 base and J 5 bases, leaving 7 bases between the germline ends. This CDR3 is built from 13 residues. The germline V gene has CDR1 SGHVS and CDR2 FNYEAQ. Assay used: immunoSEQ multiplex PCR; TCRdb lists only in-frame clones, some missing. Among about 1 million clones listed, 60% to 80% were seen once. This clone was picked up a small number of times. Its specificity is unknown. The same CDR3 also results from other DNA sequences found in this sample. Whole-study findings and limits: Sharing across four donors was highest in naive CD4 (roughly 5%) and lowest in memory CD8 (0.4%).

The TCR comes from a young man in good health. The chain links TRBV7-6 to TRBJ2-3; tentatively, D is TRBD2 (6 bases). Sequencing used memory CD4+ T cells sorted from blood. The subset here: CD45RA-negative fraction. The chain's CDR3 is CASSLGGLDTQYF. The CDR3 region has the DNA TGTGCCAGCAGCTTAGGGGGACTAGATACGCAGTATTTT.